These 13 T cell receptor beta chains share one sample of origin, sequenced in a study of CD8+CD57+ T cells in acquired aplastic anemia. Genomic DNA templated the TCR beta VDJ and CDR3 profiling. Each CDR3 protein is one row after TCRdb ran MiXCR on the reads. The sample shows about 180,000 distinct CDR3 sequences, around 48% of them seen only once. Before being chosen for sequencing, patients had shown CD8+CD57+ cell expansion by flow cytometry. Sequenced: sorted CD4+, CD8+, or CD8+CD57+ T cells (not recorded which) from PBMCs. The receptors originated from a human donor with aplastic anemia.

This clonotype has ten or more counts. This sequence joins TRBV20-1 and TRBJ2-7; D gene unclear. This CDR3 is built from 12 residues. Trimming shortened V by 3 bases and J by 0 bases, and 6 bases separated the two germline ends. The germline V gene encodes CDR1 DFQATT and CDR2 SNEGSKA (reference sequence). The CDR3 here is CSASSSSYEQYF. CDR3 bases: TGCAGTGCTAGTTCCAGCTCCTACGAGCAGTACTTC.

About this clonotype: This may be a read error: a much more frequent sequence differs by one nucleotide. The chain couples TRBV20-1 to TRBJ2-1; 9 bases line up with TRBD2. Germline V CDR1 and CDR2: DFQATT, SNEGSKA (reference sequence). The CDR3 consists of 13 residues. V was clipped by 5 bases and J by 8 bases; unmatched bases: 7. CDR3 region: CSAASGGIDEQFF. In DNA form, the CDR3 reads TGCAGTGCTGCCAGCGGGGGGATCGATGAGCAGTTCTTC.

This clonotype appeared many times. The rearrangement links TRBV14 to TRBJ1-5; D possibly corresponds to TRBD1 (6 bases). The CDR3 runs to 15 residues. CDR1 and CDR2 from the germline V gene are SGHDN and FVKESK. The germline V and J ends were trimmed by 3 bases and 4 bases, with 13 bases remaining between them. CDR3 bases: TGTGCCAGCAGCCATCGGACAGCGAAGAATCAGCCCCAGCATTTT. The encoded protein is CASSHRTAKNQPQHF.

The chain joins TRBV29-1 to TRBJ2-7; tentative D call: TRBD2 (5 bases). V dropped 4 bases and J dropped 3 bases, with 13 bases sitting between them. The germline V gene has CDR1 SQVTM and CDR2 ANQGSEA. This CDR3 is built from 13 residues. This CDR3 is CSVVLTGSYEQYF. The CDR3, as DNA: TGCAGCGTTGTACTTACGGGGAGCTACGAGCAGTACTTC.

The rearrangement uses TRBV6-2 or TRBV6-3 and TRBJ1-1, with D unresolved. The V end lost 4 bases, the J end lost 5 bases, and 11 bases lay between the germline ends. CDR3 length: 13 amino acids. Per the germline V gene, CDR1 is MNHEY and CDR2 is SVGEGT. The CDR3 spells CASSFGRATEAFF. The CDR3 DNA sequence: TGTGCCAGCAGTTTCGGGAGGGCTACTGAAGCTTTCTTT.

The chain uses TRBV4-1 and TRBJ2-7; 7 bases line up with TRBD2. With 4 bases clipped from V and 0 bases from J, the junction kept 3 bases outside the gene matches. This CDR3 is 14 amino acids long. Germline V gene lookup returns CDR1 MGHRA and CDR2 YSYEKL. The CDR3 region has the DNA TGCGCCAGCAGCCCGGGACTAAGCTCCTACGAGCAGTACTTC. This gives the protein CASSPGLSSYEQYF.

The chain has TRBV20-1 and TRBJ1-1; 8 bases align to TRBD1. The length of the CDR3 is 15 residues. CDR1 is DFQATT, CDR2 SNEGSKA, per germline (reference sequence). Germline trimming cut 3 bases from V and 2 bases from J; bases unmatched to any gene: 8. CDR3 nucleotides: TGCAGTGCTAGTGATACCGGACAGGGTAACACTGAAGCTTTCTTT. Translation gives CSASDTGQGNTEAFF.

At least ten counts were recorded for this clonotype. The rearrangement links TRBV2 to TRBJ1-5; 9 positions agree with TRBD1. V shed 6 bases, J shed 4 bases, and the junction held 7 bases outside the gene matches. The germline CDR1 and CDR2 sequences are SNHLY and FYNNEI. This CDR3 has 15 residues. DNA for the CDR3: TGTGCCAGCAGCAGTAACAGGGGGCCTAATCAGCCCCAGCATTTT. It specifies CASSSNRGPNQPQHF.

The chain joins TRBV29-1 to TRBJ2-1; D uncertain. V lost 8 bases and J 1 base, leaving 12 bases between the germline ends. The germline V gene has CDR1 SQVTM and CDR2 ANQGSEA. The CDR3 runs to 13 residues. DNA for the CDR3: TGCAGCCCGGAAGGCGGTTCCTACAATGAGCAGTTCTTC. Translating gives CSPEGGSYNEQFF.

The chain carries TRBV6-1 and TRBJ1-2, with D unclear. Germline CDR1 MNHNS, CDR2 SASEGT. The length of the CDR3 is 12 residues. The V and J ends lost 7 bases and 7 bases respectively, with 13 bases between them. The CDR3 is CASTQPSGGYTF. The CDR3 nucleotides are TGTGCCAGCACCCAACCATCCGGTGGCTACACCTTC.

In this sample, this clonotype turned up many times. This sequence joins TRBV29-1 and TRBJ2-1; 7 bases map to TRBD1. The CDR3 sequence is 12 residues long. Trimming cost V 5 bases and J 11 bases; bases outside gene matches: 9. Germline CDR1 is SQVTM and CDR2 is ANQGSEA. The CDR3 here is CSVRTGENKQFF. In DNA form, the CDR3 reads TGCAGCGTTCGTACAGGGGAGAATAAGCAGTTCTTC.

This clonotype showed up just a few times. The rearrangement links TRBV20-1 to TRBJ1-1, with D possibly TRBD1 on 5 matching bases. The germline CDR1 and CDR2 sequences are DFQATT and SNEGSKA (reference sequence). CDR3 length equals 13 residues. V lost 8 bases, J lost 1 base, and 14 bases lay in between. CDR3 nucleotide sequence: TGCAGTACCTTCAAAGGACAGAACACTGAAGCTTTCTTT. Protein sequence: CSTFKGQNTEAFF.

This clonotype has a count of ten or more. The chain couples TRBV7-9 to TRBJ1-3, with 9 bases identical to TRBD1. Germline CDR1 is SEHNR and CDR2 is FQNEAQ (reference sequence). The CDR3 length is 16 residues. V lost 5 bases, J lost 0 bases, and 5 bases stayed unmatched. Here the CDR3 reads CASSTGTGSSGNTIYF. In DNA form, the CDR3 reads TGTGCCAGCAGCACCGGGACAGGGAGCTCTGGAAACACCATATATTTT.